This TCR beta chain stems from a study of cytomegalovirus exposure and HLA in healthy donors. The study, taken as a whole, reports: Association of 15,000 to 20,000 TCR beta sequences with HLA alleles was found at 0.05 false discovery rate in a later analysis. Being indistinguishable, some V segments were excluded, TRBV6-2 and TRBV6-3 among them.

With 60 Vbeta and 13 Jbeta primers, the PCR was carried out. The data were produced by immunoSEQ multiplex PCR, yet TCRdb's version contains in-frame clones alone and is incomplete. In the table there are under 200,000 clones, almost 85% of which are singletons. Germline loops: CDR1 SGHRS, CDR2 YFSETQ. This CDR3 spans 17 amino acids. J gave up 4 bases and V 0 bases, and 6 bases lay outside the gene matches. With regard to this clone: Its matching antigen is unknown. The same CDR3 arises from other DNA sequences in this sample as well.

The source of this sequence is a man aged 25 to 45 in good health and CMV-seronegative. Sequencing was performed on PBMCs. The rearrangement uses TRBV5-1 and TRBJ2-1, with 11 positions matching TRBD2. The CDR3 DNA reads as TGCGCCAGCAGCTTGGGGCTAGCGGGGGGACGATACAATGAGCAGTTCTTC. Amino acid sequence: CASSLGLAGGRYNEQFF.